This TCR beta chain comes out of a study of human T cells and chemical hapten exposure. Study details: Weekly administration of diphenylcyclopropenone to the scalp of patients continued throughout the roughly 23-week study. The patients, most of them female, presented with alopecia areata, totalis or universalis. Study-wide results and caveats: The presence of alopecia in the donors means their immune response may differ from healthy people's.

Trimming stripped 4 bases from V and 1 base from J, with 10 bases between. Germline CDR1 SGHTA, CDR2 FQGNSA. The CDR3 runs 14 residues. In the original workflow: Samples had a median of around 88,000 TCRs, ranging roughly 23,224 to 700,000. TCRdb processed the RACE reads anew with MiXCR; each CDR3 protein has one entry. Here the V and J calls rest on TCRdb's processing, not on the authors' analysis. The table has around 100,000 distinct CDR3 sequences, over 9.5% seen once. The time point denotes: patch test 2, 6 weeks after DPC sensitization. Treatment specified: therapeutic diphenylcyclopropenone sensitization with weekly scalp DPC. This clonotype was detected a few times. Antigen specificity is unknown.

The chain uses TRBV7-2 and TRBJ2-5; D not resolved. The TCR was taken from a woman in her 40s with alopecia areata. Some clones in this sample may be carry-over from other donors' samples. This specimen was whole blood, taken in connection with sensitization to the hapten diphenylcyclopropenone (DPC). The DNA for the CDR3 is TGTGCCAGCAGCTCTGGGGTGTTCCAAGAGACCCAGTACTTC. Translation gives CASSSGVFQETQYF.